These 20 T cell receptor beta chains were sequenced from one sample in a study of shared clonotypes between healthy human individuals. CD45RO-negative, CCR7-positively selected cells formed the naive CD8 fraction, excluding terminally differentiated effector memory CD45RA+ cells. The assay was immunoSEQ multiplex PCR, and TCRdb's table has in-frame clones only and misses some. Of about 2.1 million clones in the sample, just over 90% were seen once. Source material: naive CD8+ T cells from PBMCs. The receptors derive from a young man in good health. Some clones in this sample may be carry-over from other donors' samples.

The chain links TRBV15 to TRBJ1-1; TRBD1 agrees at 7 bases. CDR3 length: 15 residues. Germline trimming cut 0 bases from V and 2 bases from J; bases unmatched to any gene: 3. CDR1 and CDR2 (germline): LNHNV, YYDKDF (reference sequence). CDR3 protein: CATSRDRDRNTEAFF. CDR3 nucleotide sequence: TGTGCCACCAGCAGAGATCGGGACAGAAACACTGAAGCTTTCTTT.

The gene calls are TRBV12-5 and TRBJ2-7; 7 bases are a match to TRBD1. CDR1 LGHNT and CDR2 FRNRAP come from the germline V gene. The CDR3 contains 17 residues. J gave up 4 bases and V 4 bases, and 16 bases lay outside the gene matches. This CDR3 reads CASGSEPPGQQNYEQYF. The CDR3 nucleotides read TGTGCTAGTGGTTCGGAGCCGCCGGGACAGCAAAATTACGAGCAGTACTTC.

The DNA for the CDR3 is TGTGCCAGCAGCCTAGGGATTAGTGTGGGTTTAGGCTACGAGCAGTACTTC. Amino acids: CASSLGISVGLGYEQYF. V and J are TRBV27 and TRBJ2-7; D is uncertain. The CDR3 runs to 17 residues. The ends were cut back, 6 bases at V and 3 bases at J, with 24 bases in the middle. Germline assignment: CDR1 MNHEY and CDR2 SMNVEV (reference sequence).

The chain carries TRBV28 and TRBJ2-2, with a tentative D call TRBD2 (5 bases). The CDR3 totals 19 residues. The germline gives CDR1 MDHEN, CDR2 SYDVKM. The germline V and J ends were trimmed by 5 bases and 4 bases, with 26 bases remaining between them. The CDR3 DNA reads TGTGCCAGCAGTCCAATCAATCCCGAGAGGGTGGGGTCCACCGGGGAGCTGTTTTTT. The encoded protein is CASSPINPERVGSTGELFF.

Worth noting for this clone: At the DNA level, this CDR3 is encoded by other sequences in the same sample as well. The J gene is TRBJ2-7, the V gene TRBV2; unclear D gene. V lost 4 bases and J 3 bases, leaving 7 bases between the germline ends. Looked up from germline, CDR1 is SNHLY and CDR2 is FYNNEI. This CDR3 has 12 residues. CDR3 coding DNA: TGTGCCAGCAGTGGACAAGACTACGAGCAGTACTTC. Protein sequence: CASSGQDYEQYF.

The rearrangement uses TRBV10-3 and TRBJ1-3, with unresolved D. The germline V gene has CDR1 ENHRY and CDR2 SYGVKD. V lost 10 bases and J lost 0, with 10 bases in between. The length of the CDR3 is 13 residues. CDR3 bases: TGTGCCACCGCATATAGCTCTGGAAACACCATATATTTT. It specifies CATAYSSGNTIYF.

This chain connects TRBV5-1 to TRBJ1-4; maybe TRBD1 (6 bases). The germline V and J ends were trimmed by 1 base and 7 bases, with 14 bases remaining between them. Germline CDR1 SGHRS, CDR2 YFSETQ. The CDR3 is 15 residues long. The CDR3 protein is CASSLSTGSGEKLFF. The CDR3 nucleotides read TGCGCCAGCAGCTTGTCGACAGGATCCGGTGAAAAACTGTTTTTT.

This clone was seen just once. This chain connects TRBV5-1 to TRBJ1-1, with D tentatively TRBD1 (6 bases). Germline lookup yields CDR1 SGHRS and CDR2 YFSETQ. The CDR3 is 14 amino acids. Trimming pared 5 bases from V and 1 base from J, leaving 12 bases between. CDR3 coding DNA: TGCGCCAGCAGTTACAGGGAGTCGAACACTGAAGCTTTCTTT. As protein: CASSYRESNTEAFF. The variable domain in full, with the rest retrieved from reference TRBV5-1 and TRBJ1-1, is KAGVTQTPRYLIKTRGQQVTLSCSPISGHRSVSWYQQTPGQGLQFLFEYFSETQRNKGNFPGRFSGRQFSNSRSEMNVSTLELGDSALYLCASSYRESNTEAFFGQGTRLTVV.

The V gene is TRBV6-5, the J gene TRBJ1-1, with 7 bases aligning to TRBD1. The CDR3 has 13 residues. Per the germline V gene, CDR1 is MNHEY and CDR2 is SVGAGI. V was pared by 4 bases and J by 6 bases, with 5 bases of the junction left unmatched. The CDR3: CASSFPGQAEAFF. Written as DNA, the CDR3 is TGTGCCAGCAGTTTCCCCGGACAGGCTGAAGCTTTCTTT.

This clone appeared a single time. The genes are TRBV19 and TRBJ2-1; D uncertain. Germline-derived CDR1 and CDR2 are LNHDA and SQIVND (reference sequence). V lost 5 bases and J lost 0, with 11 bases in between. This CDR3 has 15 amino acids. CDR3 sequence reads: CASSLSAGSYNEQFF. DNA of the CDR3: TGTGCCAGTAGTCTCTCGGCTGGCTCCTACAATGAGCAGTTCTTC.

The rearrangement uses TRBV6-6 and TRBJ2-1; possible D gene TRBD1, 7 bases. The CDR3 covers 13 residues. From germline, CDR1 is MNHNY and CDR2 SVGAGI (reference sequence). CDR3 coding DNA: TGTGTCGCGGGACAGAGCTCCTACAATGAGCAGTTCTTC. The encoded protein is CVAGQSSYNEQFF.

The rearrangement uses TRBV30 and TRBJ1-2; the D gene is possibly TRBD1 (5 bases). V lost 0 bases and J lost 7, with 12 bases in between. This CDR3 has 13 residues. The V gene's germline CDR1 is GTSNPN and CDR2 SVGIG (reference sequence). The CDR3 DNA reads as TGTGCCTGGAGTGTACAGGCGAGTAGTGGCTACACCTTC. Its protein is CAWSVQASSGYTF.

The genes are TRBV28 and TRBJ1-1, with D unclear. Germline V CDR1 and CDR2: MDHEN, SYDVKM. The CDR3 totals 13 residues. The V gene lost 3 bases and the J gene lost 0 bases, with 5 bases spanning the gap. In DNA form, the CDR3 reads TGTGCCAGCAGTTTCGTTATGAACACTGAAGCTTTCTTT. Protein: CASSFVMNTEAFF.

The genes are TRBV10-1 and TRBJ2-5; D may be TRBD1 (5 bases). The closer fit of TRBJ2-7 to the DNA end suggests the J call may be wrong. There are 15 residues in the CDR3. The germline gives CDR1 WNHNN, CDR2 SYGVQD (reference sequence). The CDR3 DNA follows: TGCGCCAGCAGTGAGTCTGTGGGGCCGGGTTACGAGCAGTACTTC. Translation: CASSESVGPGYEQYF.

This chain links TRBV5-1 with TRBJ2-7; D is unclear. This CDR3 has 15 amino acids. Trimming cost V 1 base and J 1 base, with 12 bases left between them. Germline V CDR1 and CDR2: SGHRS, YFSETQ. For the CDR3, the DNA is TGCGCCAGCAGCTTGCTCCCGGGCCCGTCCTACGAGCAGTACTTC. It encodes CASSLLPGPSYEQYF.

Points on this clone: Other DNA variants within this sample encode the same CDR3. The chain has TRBV5-4 and TRBJ2-1; possibly TRBD2 for D (6 bases). The CDR3 is 12 amino acids. Germline loops: CDR1 SGHNT, CDR2 YYREEE (reference sequence). V shed 0 bases and J shed 8 bases, with 6 bases lying between them. Written as DNA, the CDR3 is TGTGCCAGCAGCTTGGAGCGGGATGAGCAGTTCTTC. It is translated as CASSLERDEQFF.

The chain uses TRBV6-5 and TRBJ1-3, with a possible D match to TRBD1 (6 bases). Between the trimmed V and J ends, which lost 6 bases and 4 bases, there was a span of 10 bases. Looked up from germline, CDR1 is MNHEY and CDR2 is SVGAGI. The CDR3 is 13 residues long. The CDR3 sequence is CASRDSKGNTIYF. The CDR3 coding sequence is TGTGCCAGCAGGGACAGCAAAGGAAACACCATATATTTT.

This clone has just one count. This chain uses TRBV28 with TRBJ1-6; the D gene is possibly TRBD1 (6 bases). The germline CDR1 and CDR2 sequences are MDHEN and SYDVKM. The V and J ends lost 6 bases and 7 bases respectively, with 19 bases between them. This CDR3 is 16 amino acids long. CDR3 loop: CASSPGAPRMNSPLHF. CDR3 nucleotides: TGTGCCAGCAGCCCGGGGGCGCCGAGGATGAATTCACCCCTCCACTTT.

For this clone: In the same sample, other DNA sequences code for this CDR3. V and J are TRBV2 and TRBJ2-7, with a weak D call TRBD1 (6 bases). CDR1 is SNHLY and CDR2 is FYNNEI in the germline V gene. Trimming removed 4 bases from V and 4 bases from J, with 8 bases in between. This CDR3 spans 12 amino acids. The DNA for the CDR3 is TGTGCCAGCAGTGGCAGGGGTTACGAGCAGTACTTC. This sequence encodes CASSGRGYEQYF.

The gene calls are TRBV27 and TRBJ2-7; TRBD2 agrees at 11 bases. The junction had 10 bases not matched to a gene; V was cut back by 5 bases and J by 4 bases. CDR1 and CDR2 (germline): MNHEY, SMNVEV (reference sequence). The CDR3 is 16 residues long. CDR3 DNA sequence: TGTGCCAGCAGTCTAGCCTCGGGACTAGCGGTTTACGAGCAGTACTTC. Residues: CASSLASGLAVYEQYF.